The entry below describes one T cell receptor (beta chain). Antigen unknown. The source of the sample is a study of memory CD4+ T cells and cytomegalovirus serostatus. Original data processing: Out-of-frame sequences were removed, leaving about 2,300,000 distinct TCRbeta sequences. Clones were read by immunoSEQ multiplex PCR, and TCRdb kept only the in-frame ones, dropping some. V, J and clone size were drawn from that table, and D and trimming were deduced from the DNA. This sample has more than 45,000 clones, with around 80% found just once. The sort gate was single viable CD3+CD4+CD8-CD45RO+ cells for memory CD4+ T cells. CD4+ T cells were isolated by positive magnetic selection. General study points: CD4+ memory repertoires contained about two fifths of the roughly 150 reported CMV TCRbeta sequences.

The CDR3 runs 18 residues. Germline V gives CDR1 SGHVS, CDR2 FQNEAQ. The V segment lost 1 base and the J segment 0 bases; nucleotides outside the gene matches: 7. The genes are TRBV7-8 and TRBJ1-4; TRBD1 matches 8 bases. The sequence was collected from an adult in good health and CMV-seronegative. Sequencing input: memory CD4+ T cells from blood. DNA of the CDR3: TGTGCCAGCAGCTTAGTTCGGGACAGGTCTGCAACTAATGAAAAACTGTTTTTT. This sequence encodes CASSLVRDRSATNEKLFF.